This is a list of T cell receptor beta chains from one sample in a study of blood T cells in healthy people across ages. MiXCR was run by TCRdb on the 5' RACE reads, yielding one entry per CDR3 protein. The sample records fewer than 2,000,000 distinct CDR3 sequences, roughly 32% being singletons. Sequenced input: blood. All receptors come from a woman aged 30 to 39 in good health. Both conserved end residues are part of each CDR3. Not all rows give a size; the values are once, few, many and, for expanded clones, a class.

V gene	J gene	clone size	CDR3 protein
TRBV10-3	TRBJ2-1	NA	CAISGAPGNPYNEQFF
TRBV5-1	TRBJ2-1	NA	CASSLARQGSGEQFF
TRBV19	TRBJ2-7	few	CASSIRDSGAYEQYF
TRBV10-2	TRBJ2-7	NA	CASSGGHISYEQYF
TRBV20-1	TRBJ1-2	few	CSATGDGRGYGYTF
TRBV20-1	TRBJ1-2	NA	CSARVQKGLNHGYTF
TRBV5-1	TRBJ1-2	NA	CASSLESGSDGYTF
TRBV2	TRBJ2-7	few	CASTDGDTIYEQYF
TRBV6-6	TRBJ2-3	NA	CASSGLAGGPTDTQYF
TRBV10-3	NA	few	CAISYNNEQYF
TRBV20-1	TRBJ1-5	NA	CSARQGGNSNQPQHF
TRBV15	TRBJ2-1	NA	CATSRDRAGDDEQFF
TRBV7-3	TRBJ2-1	NA	CASSLKGLAVTSYNEQFF
TRBV15	TRBJ2-6	few	CATSWGPTGPGANVLTF
TRBV4-1	TRBJ2-1	NA	CASSQESGALHNEQFF
TRBV29-1	TRBJ2-5	NA	CSVVGRQETQYF
TRBV19	TRBJ1-2	NA	CASTPGQGIFLPREVNYGYTF
TRBV5-5	TRBJ1-6	NA	CASTGNTRSGGSYNSPLHF
TRBV12-3/TRBV12-4	TRBJ1-1	NA	CASTRTGVDTEAFF